This is a list of T cell receptor beta chains from one sample in a study of blood T cells in healthy people across ages. One entry per CDR3 protein results from TCRdb running MiXCR on the 5' RACE reads. The profile shows approximately 320,000 distinct CDR3 sequences, less than 30% of them singletons. The sample taken for sequencing was blood. The source of these receptors is a woman in her sixties or seventies in good health. Both conserved end residues are part of each CDR3. The D gene is left open where the match is weak. Size is stated for part of the rows, as once, few or many counts, or as a class when the clone is expanded.

>TRBJ1-2|TRBV28|TRBD1|few
CASSLGTGTEANYGYTF
TGTGCCAGCAGTTTGGGAACCGGGACAGAAGCTAACTATGGCTACACCTTC
>TRBJ2-1|TRBV6-4|TRBD2|few
CASSDQTGGSNEQFF
TGTGCCAGCAGTGACCAGACGGGAGGGTCTAATGAGCAGTTCTTC
>TRBJ1-5|TRBV2|.|few
CASGADSNQPQHF
TGTGCCAGCGGGGCAGATAGCAATCAGCCCCAGCATTTT
>TRBJ1-5|TRBV27|.|.
CASSLRGQGHSNQPQHF
TGTGCCAGCAGTTTAAGGGGTCAGGGGCATTCCAATCAGCCCCAGCATTTT
>TRBJ1-3|TRBV6-5|.|few
CASSYRWGLNSGNTIYF
TGTGCCAGCAGTTACCGGTGGGGGCTCAACTCTGGAAACACCATATATTTT
>TRBJ2-6|TRBV4-1|.|.
CTSSQGIYSGANVLTF
TGCACCAGTAGCCAAGGAATATACTCTGGGGCCAACGTCCTGACTTTC
>TRBJ2-5|TRBV7-8|TRBD2|few
CASSSRETSGQETQYF
TGTGCCAGCAGCTCCCGAGAGACTAGCGGGCAGGAGACCCAGTACTTC
>TRBJ2-3|TRBV7-2|.|.
CASSSRQYASTDTQYF
TGTGCCAGCAGCTCAAGACAGTATGCTAGCACAGATACGCAGTATTTT
>TRBJ1-4|TRBV7-9|.|.
CASSLVSGTRNEKLFF
TGTGCCAGCAGCTTAGTTTCCGGGACCAGGAATGAAAAACTGTTTTTT
>TRBJ2-1|TRBV5-1|.|.
CASTLGTYNEQFF
TGCGCCAGCACCCTTGGCACCTACAATGAGCAGTTCTTC
>TRBJ1-5|TRBV2|.|.
CASRDTGQAGLQHF
TGTGCCAGCAGGGACACGGGGCAAGCGGGGCTCCAGCATTTT
>TRBJ1-4|TRBV7-2|TRBD1|few
CASTTGADEKLFF
TGTGCCAGTACGACAGGGGCCGACGAAAAACTGTTTTTT
>TRBJ2-7|TRBV20-1|.|.
CSATGVGLHEQYF
TGCAGTGCTACTGGTGTGGGACTTCACGAGCAGTACTTC
>TRBJ1-5|TRBV6-1|.|.
CTSSEVGPLNQPQHF
TGTACCAGCAGCGAGGTCGGGCCACTTAATCAGCCCCAGCATTTT
>TRBJ1-2|TRBV5-1|TRBD1|few
CASSLGTGRTNYGYTF
TGCGCCAGCAGCTTGGGGACAGGGCGGACTAACTATGGCTACACCTTC
>TRBJ2-7|TRBV29-1|.|once
CSVEGGVNEQYF
TGCAGCGTTGAAGGCGGTGTCAACGAGCAGTACTTC
>TRBJ2-1|TRBV2|.|few
CASSAGTSYNEQFF
TGTGCCAGCAGTGCGGGGACGAGCTACAATGAGCAGTTCTTC
>TRBJ1-1|TRBV29-1|.|few
CSARGGGVNTEAFF
TGCAGCGCCCGAGGAGGGGGAGTGAACACTGAAGCTTTCTTT
>TRBJ1-2|TRBV11-2|.|few
CASSLRDTYGYTF
TGTGCCAGCAGCTTACGGGACACATATGGCTACACCTTC
>TRBJ2-7|TRBV7-9|.|.
CASSEGPSYEQYF
TGTGCCAGCAGCGAGGGACCTTCCTACGAGCAGTACTTC
>TRBJ2-5|TRBV28|.|few
CASSPRGTWQETQYF
TGTGCCAGCAGTCCCCGAGGGACTTGGCAAGAGACCCAGTACTTC
>TRBJ1-1|TRBV29-1|.|.
CSVSFGGGDTEAFF
TGCAGCGTTTCCTTCGGGGGAGGGGACACTGAAGCTTTCTTT
>TRBJ2-7|TRBV4-1|TRBD1|.
CASSQDQGQGSYEQYF
TGCGCCAGCAGCCAAGATCAGGGACAGGGGTCGTACGAGCAGTACTTC
>TRBJ1-4|TRBV29-1|.|.
CSAGWREKLFF
TGCAGCGCCGGTTGGAGGGAAAAACTGTTTTTT
>TRBJ1-5|TRBV15|.|few
CATSGTPGAYQPQHF
TGTGCCACCAGCGGGACCCCAGGGGCGTATCAGCCCCAGCATTTT
>TRBJ2-5|TRBV20-1|.|few
CSAHNQETQYF
TGCAGTGCGCATAATCAAGAGACCCAGTACTTC
>TRBJ2-5|TRBV28|TRBD2|few
CASWVAGGVEETQYF
TGTGCCAGCTGGGTAGCGGGAGGGGTCGAAGAGACCCAGTACTTC
>TRBJ2-7|TRBV19|.|.
CASRAQGSYEQYF
TGTGCCAGTAGGGCCCAGGGCTCCTACGAGCAGTACTTC
>TRBJ2-1|TRBV20-1|TRBD1|.
CSARDERRGLRGEQFF
TGCAGTGCTAGAGATGAACGTAGGGGGCTCAGGGGTGAGCAGTTCTTC
>TRBJ1-2|TRBV20-1|TRBD1|once
CSAWGDRGPNYGYTF
TGCAGTGCCTGGGGGGACAGGGGGCCGAACTATGGCTACACCTTC
>TRBJ2-1|TRBV7-3|.|.
CASRLNPYNEQFF
TGTGCCAGCCGACTAAATCCATACAATGAGCAGTTCTTC
>TRBJ1-2|TRBV20-1|TRBD1|.
CSARGAQGADGYTF
TGCAGTGCTAGAGGCGCACAGGGGGCCGATGGCTACACCTTC
>TRBJ1-3|TRBV20-1|TRBD1|few
CSAPRTGSNTIYF
TGCAGTGCACCTCGGACAGGGAGCAACACCATATATTTT
>TRBJ2-5|TRBV18|TRBD2|many
CASSPRSGGETQYF
TGTGCCAGCTCACCGCGGAGCGGGGGAGAGACCCAGTACTTC
>TRBJ2-1|TRBV5-1|.|few
CASSFTGGVQFF
TGCGCCAGCAGTTTTACAGGGGGGGTGCAGTTCTTC
>TRBJ2-7|TRBV11-2|.|.
CASSPTAGIAYEQYF
TGTGCCAGCAGCCCGACCGCAGGGATAGCCTACGAGCAGTACTTC
>TRBJ2-1|TRBV11-2|TRBD1|few
CASSLPKQGVSEQFF
TGTGCCAGCAGCCTGCCTAAACAGGGGGTCAGTGAGCAGTTCTTC
>TRBJ2-7|TRBV25-1|.|few
CASSEFVGRQYF
TGTGCCAGCAGTGAATTTGTAGGACGCCAGTACTTC
>TRBJ2-1|TRBV7-3|.|many
CASSLPPEDEQFF
TGTGCCAGCAGCTTACCCCCCGAAGATGAGCAGTTCTTC
>TRBJ1-5|TRBV12-3/TRBV12-4|TRBD1|few
CASSPGTGRNQPQHF
TGTGCCAGCAGCCCCGGGACAGGACGCAATCAGCCCCAGCATTTT
>TRBJ1-3|TRBV28|.|few
CASNGPPGGRTGNTIYF
TGTGCCAGCAACGGACCACCCGGGGGGCGGACTGGAAACACCATATATTTT
>TRBJ2-1|TRBV10-3|.|many
CAISEGLGSSSYNEQFF
TGTGCCATCAGTGAAGGGTTGGGCTCTAGCTCCTACAATGAGCAGTTCTTC
>TRBJ1-5|TRBV20-1|.|many
CSARASYGGFSGQPQHF
TGCAGTGCTAGAGCGTCTTATGGTGGGTTTTCGGGTCAGCCCCAGCATTTT
>TRBJ2-5|TRBV7-9|.|many
CASSDSGETQYF
TGTGCCAGCAGCGATAGTGGGGAGACCCAGTACTTC
>TRBJ1-1|TRBV6-1|TRBD1|few
CASSETGGDTEAFF
TGTGCCAGCAGTGAAACAGGGGGCGACACTGAAGCTTTCTTT
>TRBJ2-7|TRBV5-6|TRBD1|many
CASSFTGTASYEQYF
TGTGCCAGCAGCTTCACCGGGACAGCCTCCTACGAGCAGTACTTC
>TRBJ2-1|TRBV7-8|TRBD2|.
CASSLRTSGRFDEQFF
TGTGCCAGCAGCCTCCGGACTAGCGGGAGGTTCGATGAGCAGTTCTTC
>TRBJ1-1|TRBV12-3/TRBV12-4|TRBD1|.
CASSLGTGGGEAFF
TGTGCCAGCAGTTTAGGGACAGGAGGGGGGGAAGCTTTCTTT
>TRBJ2-4|TRBV20-1|.|many
CSAIGSAAKNIQYF
TGCAGTGCTATTGGTAGCGCGGCCAAAAACATTCAGTACTTC